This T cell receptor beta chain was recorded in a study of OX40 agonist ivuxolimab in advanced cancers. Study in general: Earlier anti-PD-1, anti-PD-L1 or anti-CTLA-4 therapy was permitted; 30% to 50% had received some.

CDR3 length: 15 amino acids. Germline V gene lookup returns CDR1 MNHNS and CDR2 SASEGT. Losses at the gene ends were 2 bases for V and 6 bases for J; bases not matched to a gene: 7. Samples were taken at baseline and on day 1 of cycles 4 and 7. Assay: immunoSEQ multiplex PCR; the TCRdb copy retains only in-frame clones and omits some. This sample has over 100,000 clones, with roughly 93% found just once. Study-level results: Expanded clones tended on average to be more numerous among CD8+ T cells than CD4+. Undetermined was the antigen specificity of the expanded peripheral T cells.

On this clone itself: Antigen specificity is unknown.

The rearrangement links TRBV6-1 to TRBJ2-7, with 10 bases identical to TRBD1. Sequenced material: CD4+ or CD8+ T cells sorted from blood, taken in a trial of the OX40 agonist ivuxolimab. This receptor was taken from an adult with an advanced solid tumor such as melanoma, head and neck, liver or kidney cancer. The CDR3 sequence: CASSEPRTGGGEQYF. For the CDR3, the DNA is TGTGCCAGCAGTGAACCCCGGACAGGGGGAGGCGAGCAGTACTTC.